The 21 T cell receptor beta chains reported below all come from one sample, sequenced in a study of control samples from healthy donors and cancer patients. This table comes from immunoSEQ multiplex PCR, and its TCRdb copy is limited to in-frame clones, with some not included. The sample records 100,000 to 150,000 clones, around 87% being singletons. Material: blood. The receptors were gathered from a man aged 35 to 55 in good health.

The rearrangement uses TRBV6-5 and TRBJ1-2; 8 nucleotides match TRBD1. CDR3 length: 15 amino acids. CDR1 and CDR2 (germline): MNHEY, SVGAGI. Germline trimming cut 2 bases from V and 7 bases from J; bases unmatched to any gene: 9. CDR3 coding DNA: TGTGCCAGCAGTTACGTCCAGGGGGCGCTTGGTGGCTACACCTTC. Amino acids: CASSYVQGALGGYTF.

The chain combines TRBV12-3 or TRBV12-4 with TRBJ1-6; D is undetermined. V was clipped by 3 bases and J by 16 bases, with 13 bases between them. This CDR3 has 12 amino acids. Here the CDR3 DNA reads TGTGCCAGCAGTTTTGTAGGTCAGGATCTCCACTTT. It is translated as CASSFVGQDLHF.

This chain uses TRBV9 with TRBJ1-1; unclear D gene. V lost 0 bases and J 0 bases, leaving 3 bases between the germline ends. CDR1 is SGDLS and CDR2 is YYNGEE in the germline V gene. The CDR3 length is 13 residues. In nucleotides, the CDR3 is TGTGCCAGCAGCGTAGCGATGAACACTGAAGCTTTCTTT. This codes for CASSVAMNTEAFF.

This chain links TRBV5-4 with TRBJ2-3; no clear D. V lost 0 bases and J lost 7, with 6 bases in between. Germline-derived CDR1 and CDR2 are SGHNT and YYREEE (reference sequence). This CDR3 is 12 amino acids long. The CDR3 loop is CASSLDQNTQYF. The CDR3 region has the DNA TGTGCCAGCAGCTTGGATCAAAATACGCAGTATTTT.

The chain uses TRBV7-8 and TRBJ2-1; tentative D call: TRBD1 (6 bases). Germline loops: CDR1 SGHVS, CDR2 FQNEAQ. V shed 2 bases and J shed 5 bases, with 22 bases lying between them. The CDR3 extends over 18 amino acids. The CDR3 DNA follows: TGTGCCAGCAGCTTAACGGTCAAGCCGGGGACACAAAACAATGAGCAGTTCTTC. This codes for CASSLTVKPGTQNNEQFF.

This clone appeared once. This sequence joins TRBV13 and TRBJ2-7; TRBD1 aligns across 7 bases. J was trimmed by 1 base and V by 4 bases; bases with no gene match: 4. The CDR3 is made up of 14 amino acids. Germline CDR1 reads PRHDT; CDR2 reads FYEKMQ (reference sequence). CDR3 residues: CASSWSDRSYEQYF. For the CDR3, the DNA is TGTGCCAGCAGCTGGTCGGACAGGTCCTACGAGCAGTACTTC.

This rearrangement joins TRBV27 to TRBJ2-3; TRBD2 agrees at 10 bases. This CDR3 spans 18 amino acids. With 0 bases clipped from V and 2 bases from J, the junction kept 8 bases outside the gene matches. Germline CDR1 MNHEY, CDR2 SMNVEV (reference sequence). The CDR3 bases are TGTGCCAGCAGTTTATCCGCCCCTAGCGGGGGTCACACAGATACGCAGTATTTT. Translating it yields CASSLSAPSGGHTDTQYF.

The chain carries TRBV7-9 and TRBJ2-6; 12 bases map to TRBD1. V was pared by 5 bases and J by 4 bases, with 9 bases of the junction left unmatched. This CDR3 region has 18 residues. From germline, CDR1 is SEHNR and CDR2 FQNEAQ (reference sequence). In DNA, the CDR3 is TGTGCCAGCAGCATTGGGACAGGGGGCACGAGGGGGGCCAACGTCCTGACTTTC. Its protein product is CASSIGTGGTRGANVLTF.

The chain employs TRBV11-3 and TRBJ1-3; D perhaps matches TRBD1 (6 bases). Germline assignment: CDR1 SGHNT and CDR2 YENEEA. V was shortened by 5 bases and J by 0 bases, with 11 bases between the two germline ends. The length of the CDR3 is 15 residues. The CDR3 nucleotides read TGTGCCAGCAGCATTCGGGACACCTCTGGAAACACCATATATTTT. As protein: CASSIRDTSGNTIYF.

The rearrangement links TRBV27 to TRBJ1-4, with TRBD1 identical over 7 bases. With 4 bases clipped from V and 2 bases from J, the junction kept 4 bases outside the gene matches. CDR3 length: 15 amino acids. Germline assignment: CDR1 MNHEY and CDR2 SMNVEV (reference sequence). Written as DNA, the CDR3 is TGTGCCAGCAGTTCAAACAGGGGCACTAATGAAAAACTGTTTTTT. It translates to CASSSNRGTNEKLFF. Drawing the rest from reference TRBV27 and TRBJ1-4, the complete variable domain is EAQVTQNPRYLITVTGKKLTVTCSQNMNHEYMSWYRQDPGLGLRQIYYSMNVEVTDKGDVPEGYKVSRKEKRNFPLILESPSPNQTSLYFCASSSNRGTNEKLFFGSGTQLSVL.

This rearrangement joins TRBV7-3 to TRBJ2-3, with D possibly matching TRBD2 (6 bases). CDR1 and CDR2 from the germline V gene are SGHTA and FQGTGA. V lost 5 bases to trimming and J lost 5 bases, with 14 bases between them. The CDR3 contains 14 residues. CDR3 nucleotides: TGTGCCAGCAGCCGGGACTCCCTCCAAGATACGCAGTATTTT. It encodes CASSRDSLQDTQYF.

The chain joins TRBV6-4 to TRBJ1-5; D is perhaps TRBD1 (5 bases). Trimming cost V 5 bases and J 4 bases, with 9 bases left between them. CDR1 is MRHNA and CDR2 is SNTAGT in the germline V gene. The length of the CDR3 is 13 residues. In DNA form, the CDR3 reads TGTGCCAGCAGTCGGGACCTGAATCAGCCCCAGCATTTT. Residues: CASSRDLNQPQHF.

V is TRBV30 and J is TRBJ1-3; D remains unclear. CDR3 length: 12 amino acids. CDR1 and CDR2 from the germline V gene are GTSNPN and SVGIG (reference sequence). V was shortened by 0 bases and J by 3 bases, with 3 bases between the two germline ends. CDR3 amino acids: CAWSVHGNTIYF. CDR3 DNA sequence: TGTGCCTGGAGTGTACATGGAAACACCATATATTTT.

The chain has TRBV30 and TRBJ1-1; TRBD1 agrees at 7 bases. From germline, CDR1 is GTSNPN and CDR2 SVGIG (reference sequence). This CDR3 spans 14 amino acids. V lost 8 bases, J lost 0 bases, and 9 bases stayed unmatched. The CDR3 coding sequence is TGTGCCGGAAGCGGGACAGTCATGAACACTGAAGCTTTCTTT. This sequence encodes CAGSGTVMNTEAFF.

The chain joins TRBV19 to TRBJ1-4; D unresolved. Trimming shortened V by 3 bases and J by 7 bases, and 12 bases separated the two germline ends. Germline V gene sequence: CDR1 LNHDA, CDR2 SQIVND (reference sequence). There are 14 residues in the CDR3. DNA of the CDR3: TGTGCCAGTAGTATCCCAGTTTCACTTGAAAAACTGTTTTTT. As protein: CASSIPVSLEKLFF.

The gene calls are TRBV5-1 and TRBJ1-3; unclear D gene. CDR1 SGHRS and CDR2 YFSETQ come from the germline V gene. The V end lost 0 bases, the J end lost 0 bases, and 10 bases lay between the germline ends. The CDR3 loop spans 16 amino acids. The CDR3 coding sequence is TGCGCCAGCAGCTTGGGCCCGACCAGCTCTGGAAACACCATATATTTT. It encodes CASSLGPTSSGNTIYF.

CDR3 nucleotide sequence: TGTGCCAGCAGCCAAGTAGAGCGACTGTTTTTT. Translated: CASSQVERLFF. This chain connects TRBV3-1 (or the pseudogene TRBV3-2) to TRBJ1-4; D is undetermined. CDR3 length: 11 residues. The germline V gene has CDR1 LGHDT and CDR2 YNNKEL (reference sequence). Trimming took off 1 base at V and 13 bases at J, with 7 bases between the two ends.

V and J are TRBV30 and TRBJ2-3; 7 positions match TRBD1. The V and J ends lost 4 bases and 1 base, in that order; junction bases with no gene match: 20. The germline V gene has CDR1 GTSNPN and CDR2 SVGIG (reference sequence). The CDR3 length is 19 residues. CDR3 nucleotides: TGTGCCTGGATGAGACAGGGCGGAGGTTGGCACAGAGGCACAGATACGCAGTATTTT. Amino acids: CAWMRQGGGWHRGTDTQYF.

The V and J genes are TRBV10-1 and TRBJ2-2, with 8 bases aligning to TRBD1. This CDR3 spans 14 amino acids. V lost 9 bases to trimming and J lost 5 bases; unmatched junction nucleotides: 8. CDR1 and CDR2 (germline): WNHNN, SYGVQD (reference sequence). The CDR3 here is CASSPGTGTGELFF. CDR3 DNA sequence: TGCGCCAGTTCTCCCGGGACAGGTACCGGGGAGCTGTTTTTT.

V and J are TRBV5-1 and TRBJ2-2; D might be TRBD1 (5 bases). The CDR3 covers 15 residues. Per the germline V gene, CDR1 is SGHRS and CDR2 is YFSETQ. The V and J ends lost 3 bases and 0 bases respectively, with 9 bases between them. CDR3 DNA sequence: TGCGCCAGCAGCTCGGACACCTCGAACACCGGGGAGCTGTTTTTT. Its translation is CASSSDTSNTGELFF.

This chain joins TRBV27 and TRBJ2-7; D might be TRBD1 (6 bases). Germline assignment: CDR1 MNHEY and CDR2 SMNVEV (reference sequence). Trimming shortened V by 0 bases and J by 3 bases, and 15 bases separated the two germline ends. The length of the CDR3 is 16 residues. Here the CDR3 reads CASSLSGRDKYYEQYF. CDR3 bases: TGTGCCAGCAGTTTATCAGGAAGGGACAAATACTACGAGCAGTACTTC.